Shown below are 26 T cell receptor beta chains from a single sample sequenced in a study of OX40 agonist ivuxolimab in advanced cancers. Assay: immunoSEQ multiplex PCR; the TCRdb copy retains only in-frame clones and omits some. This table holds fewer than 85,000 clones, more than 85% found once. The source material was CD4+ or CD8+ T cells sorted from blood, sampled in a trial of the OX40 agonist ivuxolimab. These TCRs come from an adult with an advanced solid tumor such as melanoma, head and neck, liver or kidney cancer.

CDR3 DNA sequence: TGTGCCAGCCGCCTCGAACCCGGTAGACAAGAGACCCAGTACTTC. Translation gives CASRLEPGRQETQYF. The J gene is TRBJ2-5, the V gene TRBV28; D gene ambiguous. The germline CDR1 and CDR2 sequences are MDHEN and SYDVKM. The CDR3 is made up of 15 amino acids. The V end lost 8 bases, the J end lost 2 bases, and 18 bases lay between the germline ends.

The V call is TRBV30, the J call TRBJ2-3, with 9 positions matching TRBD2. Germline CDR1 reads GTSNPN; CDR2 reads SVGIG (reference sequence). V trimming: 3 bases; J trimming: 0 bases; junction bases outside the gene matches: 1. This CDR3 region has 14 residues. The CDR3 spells CAWRTSGSTDTQYF. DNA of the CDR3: TGTGCCTGGAGGACTAGCGGTAGCACAGATACGCAGTATTTT.

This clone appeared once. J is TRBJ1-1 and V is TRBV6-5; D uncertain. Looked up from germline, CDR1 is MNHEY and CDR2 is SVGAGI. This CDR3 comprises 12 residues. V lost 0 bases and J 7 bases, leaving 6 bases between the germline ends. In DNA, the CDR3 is TGTGCCAGCAGTTACTCGAGAGGTGAAGCTTTCTTT. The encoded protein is CASSYSRGEAFF.

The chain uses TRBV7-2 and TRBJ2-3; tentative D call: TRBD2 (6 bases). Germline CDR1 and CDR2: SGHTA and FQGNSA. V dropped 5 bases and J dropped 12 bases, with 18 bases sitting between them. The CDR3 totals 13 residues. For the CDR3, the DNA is TGTGCCAGCAGCCCCGGGACTCCCGCTGGACAGTATTTT. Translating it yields CASSPGTPAGQYF. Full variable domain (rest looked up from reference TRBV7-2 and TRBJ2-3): GAGVSQSPSNKVTEKGKDVELRCDPISGHTALYWYRQSLGQGLEFLIYFQGNSAPDKSGLPSDRFSAERTGGSVSTLTIQRTQQEDSAVYLCASSPGTPAGQYFGPGTRLTVL.

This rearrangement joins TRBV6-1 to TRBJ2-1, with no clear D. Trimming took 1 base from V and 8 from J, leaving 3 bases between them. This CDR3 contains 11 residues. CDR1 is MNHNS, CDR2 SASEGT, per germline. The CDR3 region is CASSEVDEQFF. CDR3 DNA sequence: TGTGCCAGCAGTGAAGTTGATGAGCAGTTCTTC.

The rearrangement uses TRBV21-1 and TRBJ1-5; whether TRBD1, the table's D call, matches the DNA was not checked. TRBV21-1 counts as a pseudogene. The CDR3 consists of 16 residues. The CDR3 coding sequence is TGTGCCAGCAGCAAAGTTGGCAGGGGGCCGGATCAGCCCCAGCATTTT. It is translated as CASSKVGRGPDQPQHF.

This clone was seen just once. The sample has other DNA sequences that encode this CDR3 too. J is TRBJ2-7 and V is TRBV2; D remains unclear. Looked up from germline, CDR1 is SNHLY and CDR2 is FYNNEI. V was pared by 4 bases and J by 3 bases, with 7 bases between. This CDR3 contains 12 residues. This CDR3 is CASSGDFYEQYF. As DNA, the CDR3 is TGTGCCAGCAGTGGAGATTTCTACGAGCAGTACTTC.

CDR3 DNA: TGCGCCAGCAGCCCCGGCCAAACAGGAGACTCTGGAAACACCATATATTTT. Translation: CASSPGQTGDSGNTIYF. V gene TRBV5-1 combines with J gene TRBJ1-3; D is possibly TRBD1 (5 bases). Per germline, CDR1 SGHRS and CDR2 YFSETQ. The CDR3 covers 17 residues. With 4 bases removed from V and 0 bases from J, the gap between germline ends came to 17 bases.

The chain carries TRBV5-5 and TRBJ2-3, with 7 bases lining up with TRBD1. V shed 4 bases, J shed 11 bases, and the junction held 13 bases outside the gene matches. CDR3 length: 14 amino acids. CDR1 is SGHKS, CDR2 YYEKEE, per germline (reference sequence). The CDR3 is CASSMGTAQIGQYF. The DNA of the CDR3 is TGTGCCAGCAGCATGGGGACAGCCCAGATTGGGCAGTATTTT.

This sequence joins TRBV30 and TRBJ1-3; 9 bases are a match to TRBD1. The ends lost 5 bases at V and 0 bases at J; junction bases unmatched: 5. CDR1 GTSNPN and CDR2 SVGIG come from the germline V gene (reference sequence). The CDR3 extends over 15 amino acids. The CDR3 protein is CAWSTGGNSGNTIYF. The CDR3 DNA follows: TGTGCCTGGTCGACAGGGGGTAACTCTGGAAACACCATATATTTT.

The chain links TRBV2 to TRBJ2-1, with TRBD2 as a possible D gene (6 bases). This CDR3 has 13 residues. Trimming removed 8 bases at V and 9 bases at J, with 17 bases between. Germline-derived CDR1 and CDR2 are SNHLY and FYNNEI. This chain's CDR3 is CASSPSPGGEQFF. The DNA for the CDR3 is TGTGCCAGCTCGCCCTCCCCCGGGGGTGAGCAGTTCTTC.

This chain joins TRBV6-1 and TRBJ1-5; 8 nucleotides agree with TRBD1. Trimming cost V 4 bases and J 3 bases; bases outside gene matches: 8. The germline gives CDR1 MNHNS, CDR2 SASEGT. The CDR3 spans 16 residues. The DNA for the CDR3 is TGTGCCAGCAGTGCCCAGGGGGCGGTAATCAATCAGCCCCAGCATTTT. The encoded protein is CASSAQGAVINQPQHF.

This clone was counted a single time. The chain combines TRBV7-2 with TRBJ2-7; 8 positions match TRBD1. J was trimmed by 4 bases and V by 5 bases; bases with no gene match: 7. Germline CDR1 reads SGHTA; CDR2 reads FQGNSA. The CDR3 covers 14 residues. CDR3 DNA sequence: TGTGCCAGCAGCCCACAGGGGGTAGTTTACGAGCAGTACTTC. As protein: CASSPQGVVYEQYF.

DNA for the CDR3: TGTGCCAGCTCCCGGGACAGTAATCAGCCCCAGCATTTT. Translated: CASSRDSNQPQHF. The chain is built from TRBV18 and TRBJ1-5; 7 nucleotides match TRBD1. The ends lost 6 bases at V and 4 bases at J; junction bases unmatched: 3. CDR3 length equals 13 residues. Germline V gene data show CDR1 as KGHSH and CDR2 as LQKENI.

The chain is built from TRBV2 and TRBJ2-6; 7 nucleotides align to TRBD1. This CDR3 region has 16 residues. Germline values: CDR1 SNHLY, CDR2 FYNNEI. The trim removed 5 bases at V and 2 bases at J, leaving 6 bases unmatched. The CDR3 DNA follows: TGTGCCAGCAGTCGGAACAGGGGAACTGGGGCCAACGTCCTGACTTTC. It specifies CASSRNRGTGANVLTF. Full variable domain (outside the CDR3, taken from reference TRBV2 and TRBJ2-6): EPEVTQTPSHQVTQMGQEVILRCVPISNHLYFYWYRQILGQKVEFLVSFYNNEISEKSEIFDDQFSVERPDGSNFTLKIRSTKLEDSAMYFCASSRNRGTGANVLTFGAGSRLTVL.

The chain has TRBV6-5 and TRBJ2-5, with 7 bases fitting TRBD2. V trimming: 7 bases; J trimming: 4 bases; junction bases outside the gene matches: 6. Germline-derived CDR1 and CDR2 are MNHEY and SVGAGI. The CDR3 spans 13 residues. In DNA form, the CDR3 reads TGTGCCAGCACCCAACCGGGGGGAGAGACCCAGTACTTC. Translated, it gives CASTQPGGETQYF.

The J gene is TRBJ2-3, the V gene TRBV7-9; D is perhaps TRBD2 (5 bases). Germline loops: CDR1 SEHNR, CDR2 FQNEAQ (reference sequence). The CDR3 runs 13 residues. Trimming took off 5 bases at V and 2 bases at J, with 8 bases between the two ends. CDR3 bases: TGTGCCAGCAGCCGGGATTACACAGATACGCAGTATTTT. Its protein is CASSRDYTDTQYF.

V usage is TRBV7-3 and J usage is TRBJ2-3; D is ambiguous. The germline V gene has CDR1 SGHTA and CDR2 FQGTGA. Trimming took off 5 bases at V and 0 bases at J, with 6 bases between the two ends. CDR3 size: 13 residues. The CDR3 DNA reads TGTGCCAGCAGCAAATTGAGCACAGATACGCAGTATTTT. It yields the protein CASSKLSTDTQYF.

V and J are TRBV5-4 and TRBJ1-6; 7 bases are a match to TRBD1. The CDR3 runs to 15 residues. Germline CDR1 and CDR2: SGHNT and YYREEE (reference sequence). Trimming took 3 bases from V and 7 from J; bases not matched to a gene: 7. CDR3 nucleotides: TGTGCCAGCAGCTCGCCGGGACAGCCGAATTCACCCCTCCACTTT. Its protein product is CASSSPGQPNSPLHF.

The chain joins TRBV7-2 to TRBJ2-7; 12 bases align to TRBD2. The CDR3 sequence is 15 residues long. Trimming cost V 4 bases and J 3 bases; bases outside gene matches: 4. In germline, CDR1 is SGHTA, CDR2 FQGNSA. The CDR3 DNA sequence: TGTGCCAGCAGCTCCCCGACTAGCGGGAGCTACGAGCAGTACTTC. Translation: CASSSPTSGSYEQYF.

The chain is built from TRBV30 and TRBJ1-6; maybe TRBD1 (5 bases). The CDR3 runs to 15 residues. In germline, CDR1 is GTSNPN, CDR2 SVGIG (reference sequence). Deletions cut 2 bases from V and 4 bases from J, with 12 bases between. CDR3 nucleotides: TGTGCCTGGAGTATCTGGGGCGGATATAATTCACCCCTCCACTTT. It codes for CAWSIWGGYNSPLHF.

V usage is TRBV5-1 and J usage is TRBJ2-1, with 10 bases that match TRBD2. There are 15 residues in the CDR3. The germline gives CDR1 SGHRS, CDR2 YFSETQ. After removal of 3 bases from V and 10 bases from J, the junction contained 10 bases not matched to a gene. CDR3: CASSWGLAGDLEQFF. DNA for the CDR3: TGCGCCAGCAGCTGGGGGCTAGCGGGAGACTTGGAGCAGTTCTTC.

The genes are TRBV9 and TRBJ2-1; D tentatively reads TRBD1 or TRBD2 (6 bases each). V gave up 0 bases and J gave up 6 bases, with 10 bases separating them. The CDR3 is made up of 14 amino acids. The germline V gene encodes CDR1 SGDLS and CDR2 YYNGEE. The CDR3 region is CASSVAGGGNEQFF. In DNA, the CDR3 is TGTGCCAGCAGCGTAGCTGGAGGGGGCAATGAGCAGTTCTTC.

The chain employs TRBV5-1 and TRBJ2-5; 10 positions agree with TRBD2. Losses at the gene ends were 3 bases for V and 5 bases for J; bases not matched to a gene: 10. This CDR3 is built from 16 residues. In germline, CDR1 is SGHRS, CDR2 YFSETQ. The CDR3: CASSWGPAGGLETQYF. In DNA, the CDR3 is TGCGCCAGCAGCTGGGGCCCAGCGGGAGGGCTCGAGACCCAGTACTTC.

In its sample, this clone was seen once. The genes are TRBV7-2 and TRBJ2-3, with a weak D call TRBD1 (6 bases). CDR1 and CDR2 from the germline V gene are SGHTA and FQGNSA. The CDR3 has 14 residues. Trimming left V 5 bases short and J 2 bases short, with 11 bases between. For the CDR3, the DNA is TGTGCCAGCAGCCTCCGACAGGTCACAGATACGCAGTATTTT. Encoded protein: CASSLRQVTDTQYF.

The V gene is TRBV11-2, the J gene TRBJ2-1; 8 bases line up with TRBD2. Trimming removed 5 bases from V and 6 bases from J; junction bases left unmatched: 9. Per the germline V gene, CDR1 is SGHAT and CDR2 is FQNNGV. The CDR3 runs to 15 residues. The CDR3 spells CASSPQYGRANEQFF. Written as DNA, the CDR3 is TGTGCCAGCAGCCCCCAGTACGGGAGGGCCAATGAGCAGTTCTTC.